Shown below are 3 T cell receptor beta chains from a single sample sequenced in a study of blood T cell repertoires in COVID-19. TCRdb keeps only in-frame clones here, not all; method: immunoSEQ multiplex PCR. Among some 82,000 clones, under 90% were seen once, and the ten largest hold about 40%. Source material: peripheral blood. These receptors originate from a man of 80 years or more with acute or convalescent COVID-19.

The sample holds a few counts of this clone. The chain joins TRBV2 to TRBJ1-5; TRBD1 might be the D (6 bases). V was clipped by 6 bases and J by 4 bases, with 16 bases between them. There are 15 residues in the CDR3. Per germline, CDR1 SNHLY and CDR2 FYNNEI. The CDR3 coding sequence is TGTGCCAGCAGAAGGCGGGCAGGGGAAAATCAGCCCCAGCATTTT. Translating gives CASRRRAGENQPQHF.

This chain joins TRBV25-1 and TRBJ1-2; TRBD1 agrees at 11 bases. CDR1 is MGHDK, CDR2 SYGVNS, per germline. CDR3 length equals 18 residues. J gave up 2 bases and V 8 bases, and 16 bases lay outside the gene matches. As DNA, the CDR3 is TGTGCCAGCTCCCGCAACGGACAGGGGGCCTCGAGAAACTATGGCTACACCTTC. It codes for CASSRNGQGASRNYGYTF.

As concerns this clone: The junction shows a germline mismatch at one end, possibly a read error. The rearrangement joins TRBV7-7 to TRBJ2-2, with D tentatively TRBD1 (6 bases). CDR3 length equals 13 residues. Looked up from germline, CDR1 is SSHAT and CDR2 is FNYEAQ (reference sequence). The CDR3 here is CASSLSGAGELFF. CDR3 coding DNA: TGTGCTAGCAGCCTATCAGGGGCCGGGGAGCTGTTTTTT. The full variable domain, its missing parts supplied by reference TRBV7-7 and TRBJ2-2, is GAGVSQSPRYKVTKRGQDVTLRCDPISSHATLYWYQQALGQGPEFLTYFNYEAQPDKSGLPSDRFSAERPEGSISTLTIQRTEQRDSAMYRCASSLSGAGELFFGEGSRLTVL.